This T cell receptor (beta chain) was sequenced during a study of cytomegalovirus exposure and HLA in healthy donors. Vbeta (60) and Jbeta (13) primers were used in the PCR. Authors' methods: There were tens of millions of unique TCR beta chains by a later count, and some 11 million of them were shared. The protocol was immunoSEQ multiplex PCR, while the TCRdb copy is restricted to in-frame clones and leaves out a portion. From that table come the V and J calls and clone size; the DNA was used to work out D and trimming. The data hold roughly 150,000 clones, with approximately 80% observed a single time. The junction had 1 base not matched to a gene; V was cut back by 2 bases and J by 3 bases. Germline V gives CDR1 WNHNN, CDR2 SYGVQD (reference sequence). The CDR3 has 13 residues. Concerning this clone: As yet, its antigen is unknown.

Whole-study results and caveats: Most of the TCR beta V segments (in an earlier analysis) were productive either about 87% or about 30% of the time.

This TCR was recovered from a man younger than 30 in good health and CMV-seropositive. Specimen: PBMCs. V is TRBV10-1 and J is TRBJ2-7; 7 nucleotides agree with TRBD1. CDR3 sequence reads: CASSERQGYEQYF. DNA for the CDR3: TGCGCCAGCAGTGAGCGACAGGGCTACGAGCAGTACTTC.